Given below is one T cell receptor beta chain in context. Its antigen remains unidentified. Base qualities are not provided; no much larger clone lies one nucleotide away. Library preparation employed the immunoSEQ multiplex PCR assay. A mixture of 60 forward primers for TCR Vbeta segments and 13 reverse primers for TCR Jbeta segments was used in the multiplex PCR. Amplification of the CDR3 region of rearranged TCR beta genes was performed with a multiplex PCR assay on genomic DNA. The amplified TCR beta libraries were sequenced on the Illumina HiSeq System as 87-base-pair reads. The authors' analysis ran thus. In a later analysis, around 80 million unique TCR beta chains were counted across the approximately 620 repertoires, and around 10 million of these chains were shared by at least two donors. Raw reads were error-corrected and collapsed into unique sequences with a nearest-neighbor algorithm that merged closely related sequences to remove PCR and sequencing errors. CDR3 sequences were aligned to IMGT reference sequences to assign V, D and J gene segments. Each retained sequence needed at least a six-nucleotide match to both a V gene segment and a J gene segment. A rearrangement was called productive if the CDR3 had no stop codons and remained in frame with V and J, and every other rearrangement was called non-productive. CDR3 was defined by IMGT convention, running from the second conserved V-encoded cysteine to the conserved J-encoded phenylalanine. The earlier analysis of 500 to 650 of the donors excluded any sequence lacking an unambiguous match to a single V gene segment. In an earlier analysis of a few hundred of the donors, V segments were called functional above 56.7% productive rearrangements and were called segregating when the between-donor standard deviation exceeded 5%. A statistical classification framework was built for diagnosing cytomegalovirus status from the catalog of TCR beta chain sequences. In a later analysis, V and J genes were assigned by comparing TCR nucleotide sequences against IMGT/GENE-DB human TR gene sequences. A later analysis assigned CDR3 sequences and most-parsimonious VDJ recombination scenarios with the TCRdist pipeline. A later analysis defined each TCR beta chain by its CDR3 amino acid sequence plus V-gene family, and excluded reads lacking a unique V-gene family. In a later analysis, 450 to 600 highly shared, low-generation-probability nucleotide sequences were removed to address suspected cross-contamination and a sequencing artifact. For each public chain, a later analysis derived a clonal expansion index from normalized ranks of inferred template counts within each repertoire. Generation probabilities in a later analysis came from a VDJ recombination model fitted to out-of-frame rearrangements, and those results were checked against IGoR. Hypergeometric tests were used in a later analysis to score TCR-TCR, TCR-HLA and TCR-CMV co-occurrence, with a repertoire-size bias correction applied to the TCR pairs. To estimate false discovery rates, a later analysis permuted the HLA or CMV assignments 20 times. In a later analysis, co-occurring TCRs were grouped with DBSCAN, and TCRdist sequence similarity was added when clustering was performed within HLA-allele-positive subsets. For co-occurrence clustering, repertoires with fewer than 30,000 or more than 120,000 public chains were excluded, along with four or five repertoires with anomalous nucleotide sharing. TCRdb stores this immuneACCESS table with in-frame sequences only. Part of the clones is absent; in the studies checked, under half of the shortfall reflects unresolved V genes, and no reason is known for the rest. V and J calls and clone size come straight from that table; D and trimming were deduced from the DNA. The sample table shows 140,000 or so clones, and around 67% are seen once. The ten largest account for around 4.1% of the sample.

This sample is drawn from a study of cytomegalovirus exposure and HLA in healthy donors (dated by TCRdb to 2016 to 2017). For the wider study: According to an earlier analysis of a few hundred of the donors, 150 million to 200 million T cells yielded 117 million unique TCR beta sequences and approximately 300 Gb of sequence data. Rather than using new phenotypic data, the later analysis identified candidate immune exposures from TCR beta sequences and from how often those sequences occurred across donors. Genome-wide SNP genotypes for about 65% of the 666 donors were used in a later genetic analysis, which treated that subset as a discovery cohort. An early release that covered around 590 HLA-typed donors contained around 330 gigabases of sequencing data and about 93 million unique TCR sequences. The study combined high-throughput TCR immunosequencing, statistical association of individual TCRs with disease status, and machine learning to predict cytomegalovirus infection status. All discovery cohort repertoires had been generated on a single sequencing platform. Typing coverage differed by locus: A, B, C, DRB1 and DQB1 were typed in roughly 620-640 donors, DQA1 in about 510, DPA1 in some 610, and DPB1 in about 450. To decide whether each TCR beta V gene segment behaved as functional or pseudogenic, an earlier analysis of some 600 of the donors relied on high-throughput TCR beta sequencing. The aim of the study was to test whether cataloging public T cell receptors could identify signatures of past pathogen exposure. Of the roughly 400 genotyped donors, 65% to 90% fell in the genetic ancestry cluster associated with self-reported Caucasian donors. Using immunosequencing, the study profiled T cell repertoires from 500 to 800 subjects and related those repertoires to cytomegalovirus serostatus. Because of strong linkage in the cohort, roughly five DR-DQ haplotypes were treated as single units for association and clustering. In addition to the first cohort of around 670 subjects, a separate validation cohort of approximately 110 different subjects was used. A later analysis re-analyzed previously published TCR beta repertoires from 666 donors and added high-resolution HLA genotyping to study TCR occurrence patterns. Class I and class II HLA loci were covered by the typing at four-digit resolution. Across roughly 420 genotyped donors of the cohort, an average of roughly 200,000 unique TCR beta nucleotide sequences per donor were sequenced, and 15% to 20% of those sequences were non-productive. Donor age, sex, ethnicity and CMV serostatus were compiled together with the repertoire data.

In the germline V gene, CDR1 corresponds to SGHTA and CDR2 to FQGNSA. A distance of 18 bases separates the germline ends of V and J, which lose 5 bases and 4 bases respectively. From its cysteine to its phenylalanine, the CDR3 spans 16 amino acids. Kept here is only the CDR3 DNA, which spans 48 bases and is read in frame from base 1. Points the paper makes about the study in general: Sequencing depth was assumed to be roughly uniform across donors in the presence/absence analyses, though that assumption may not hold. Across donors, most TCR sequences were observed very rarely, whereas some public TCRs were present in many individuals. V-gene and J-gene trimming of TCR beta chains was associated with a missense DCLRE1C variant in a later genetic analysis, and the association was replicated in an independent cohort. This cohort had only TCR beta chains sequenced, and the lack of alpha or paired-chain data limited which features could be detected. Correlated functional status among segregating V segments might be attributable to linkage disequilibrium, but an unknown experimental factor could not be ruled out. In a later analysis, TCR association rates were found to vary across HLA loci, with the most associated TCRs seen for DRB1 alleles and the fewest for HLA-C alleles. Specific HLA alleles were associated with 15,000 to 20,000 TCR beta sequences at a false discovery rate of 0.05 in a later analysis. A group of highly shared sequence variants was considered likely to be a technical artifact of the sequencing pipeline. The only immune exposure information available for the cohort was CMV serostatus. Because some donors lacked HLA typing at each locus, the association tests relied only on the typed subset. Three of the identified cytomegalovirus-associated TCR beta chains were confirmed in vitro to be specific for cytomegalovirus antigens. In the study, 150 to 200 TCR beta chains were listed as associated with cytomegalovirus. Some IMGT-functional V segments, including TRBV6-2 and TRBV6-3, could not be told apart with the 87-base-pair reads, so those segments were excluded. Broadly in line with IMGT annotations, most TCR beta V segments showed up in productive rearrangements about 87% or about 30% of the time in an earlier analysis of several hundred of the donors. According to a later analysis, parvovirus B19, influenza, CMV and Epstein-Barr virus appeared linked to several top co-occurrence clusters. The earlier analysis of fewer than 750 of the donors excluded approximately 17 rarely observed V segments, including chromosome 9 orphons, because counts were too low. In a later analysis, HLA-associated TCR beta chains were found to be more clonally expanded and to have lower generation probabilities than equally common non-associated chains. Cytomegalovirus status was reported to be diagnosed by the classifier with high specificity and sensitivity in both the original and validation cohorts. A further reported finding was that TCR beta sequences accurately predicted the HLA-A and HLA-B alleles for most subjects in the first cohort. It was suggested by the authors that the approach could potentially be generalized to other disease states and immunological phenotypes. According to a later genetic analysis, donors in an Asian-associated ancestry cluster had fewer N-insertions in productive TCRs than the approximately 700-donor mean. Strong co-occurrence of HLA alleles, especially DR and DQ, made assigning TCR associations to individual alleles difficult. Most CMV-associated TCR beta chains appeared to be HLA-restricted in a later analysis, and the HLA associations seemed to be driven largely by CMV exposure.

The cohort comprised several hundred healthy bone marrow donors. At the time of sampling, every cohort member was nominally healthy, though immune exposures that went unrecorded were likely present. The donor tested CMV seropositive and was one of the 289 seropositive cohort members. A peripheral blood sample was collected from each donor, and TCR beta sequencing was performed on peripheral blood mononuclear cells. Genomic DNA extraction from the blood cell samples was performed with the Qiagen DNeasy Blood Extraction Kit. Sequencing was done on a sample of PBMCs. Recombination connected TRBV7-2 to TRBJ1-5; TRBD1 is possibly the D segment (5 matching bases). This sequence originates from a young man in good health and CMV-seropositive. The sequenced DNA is TGTGCCAGCAGCGTATATGGGGCAGGGCGGAATCAGCCCCAGCATTTT. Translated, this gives CASSVYGAGRNQPQHF.